Below are 2 T cell receptor beta chains sequenced from a single sample in a study of technical replicates of blood from a few donors. Profiled with immunoSEQ multiplex PCR; TCRdb holds only in-frame clones, not every one. Here the sample spans roughly 100,000 clones, about 96% being singletons. Sequences were obtained from T cells isolated from PBMCs. The receptors originated from a human donor in good health.

The chain recombines TRBV5-1 with TRBJ2-5, with D possibly TRBD2 on 6 matching bases. This CDR3 contains 15 residues. Germline values: CDR1 SGHRS, CDR2 YFSETQ. V was trimmed by 0 bases and J by 4 bases, leaving 13 bases between them. CDR3 bases: TGCGCCAGCAGCTTGGAGGCGGGGTGGGGAGAGACCCAGTACTTC. The encoded protein is CASSLEAGWGETQYF.

The chain carries TRBV6-5 and TRBJ2-2; 10 bases are shared with TRBD2. The CDR3 is made up of 15 amino acids. Germline values: CDR1 MNHEY, CDR2 SVGAGI. The junction had 1 base not matched to a gene; V was cut back by 5 bases and J by 1 base. The CDR3 region has the DNA TGTGCCAGCAGTCGGACTAGCGGGAACACCGGGGAGCTGTTTTTT. Translating it yields CASSRTSGNTGELFF.